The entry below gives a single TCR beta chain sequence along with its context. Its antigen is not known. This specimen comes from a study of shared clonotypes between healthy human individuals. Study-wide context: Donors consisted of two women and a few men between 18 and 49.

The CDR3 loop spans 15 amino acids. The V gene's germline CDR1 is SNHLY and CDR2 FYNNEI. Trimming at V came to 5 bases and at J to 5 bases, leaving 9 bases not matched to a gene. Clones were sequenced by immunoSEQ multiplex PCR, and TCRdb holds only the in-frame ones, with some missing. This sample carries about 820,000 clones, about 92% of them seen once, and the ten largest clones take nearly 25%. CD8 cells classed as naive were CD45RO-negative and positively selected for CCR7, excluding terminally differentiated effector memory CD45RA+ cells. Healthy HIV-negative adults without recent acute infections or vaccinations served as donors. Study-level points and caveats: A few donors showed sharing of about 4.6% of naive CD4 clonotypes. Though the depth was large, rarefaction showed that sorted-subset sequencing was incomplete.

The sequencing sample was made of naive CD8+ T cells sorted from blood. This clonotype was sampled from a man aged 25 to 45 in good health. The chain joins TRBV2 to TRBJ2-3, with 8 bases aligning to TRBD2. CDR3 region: CASSPPGLEEDTQYF. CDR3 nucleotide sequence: TGTGCCAGCAGTCCCCCGGGACTAGAGGAAGATACGCAGTATTTT.